These 24 T cell receptor beta chains were all obtained from the same sample, sequenced in a study of blood T cell repertoires in COVID-19. Repertoires were generated with immunoSEQ multiplex PCR, while TCRdb's copy carries only in-frame clones and drops some. The repertoire includes 220,000 or so clones, under 90% of them detected once, and around 6.5% sits in the top ten. The sequenced material came from peripheral blood. The receptors derive from a man aged 55 to 69 who had recovered from COVID-19.

This chain joins TRBV18 and TRBJ1-6; D gene uncertain. Germline values: CDR1 KGHSH, CDR2 LQKENI. The CDR3 has 15 amino acids. Deletions cut 3 bases from V and 8 bases from J, with 14 bases between. The CDR3 spells CASSPPGPTDSPLHF. Written as DNA, the CDR3 is TGTGCCAGCTCACCCCCAGGCCCAACAGATTCACCCCTCCACTTT.

DNA for the CDR3: TGTGCCAGCAGCTTGGCCGGGAAGGTATCCAAAAACATTCAGTACTTC. As protein: CASSLAGKVSKNIQYF. The chain recombines TRBV5-6 with TRBJ2-4; tentative D call: TRBD2 (5 bases). CDR1 SGHDT and CDR2 YYEEEE come from the germline V gene. Trimming pared 0 bases from V and 2 bases from J, leaving 12 bases between. CDR3 length: 16 residues.

This chain joins TRBV7-9 and TRBJ1-2; D is perhaps TRBD1 (5 bases). The CDR3 loop spans 13 amino acids. Germline CDR1 is SEHNR and CDR2 is FQNEAQ (reference sequence). Between the trimmed V and J ends, which lost 4 bases and 7 bases, there was a span of 13 bases. CDR3 nucleotides: TGTGCCAGCAGCTCCTCGGGGACTTCTGGCTACACCTTC. The encoded protein is CASSSSGTSGYTF.

The chain uses TRBV28 and TRBJ1-1; tentative D call: TRBD1 (5 bases). CDR3 length: 15 amino acids. Germline CDR1 and CDR2: MDHEN and SYDVKM. Trimming shortened V by 2 bases and J by 2 bases, and 12 bases separated the two germline ends. Written as DNA, the CDR3 is TGTGCCAGCAGTTTAGACAGAAGCTTAAACACTGAAGCTTTCTTT. Its translation: CASSLDRSLNTEAFF.

The table lists this clone with a few counts. This rearrangement joins TRBV19 to TRBJ1-5; D perhaps matches TRBD1 (5 bases). The germline V gene has CDR1 LNHDA and CDR2 SQIVND (reference sequence). Deletions cut 5 bases from V and 3 bases from J, with 8 bases between. The CDR3 runs to 13 residues. CDR3 region: CASSRDFNQPQHF. The CDR3 DNA reads as TGTGCCAGTAGTCGGGACTTCAATCAGCCCCAGCATTTT.

The chain combines TRBV6-6 with TRBJ2-7; tentatively, D is TRBD1 (5 bases). CDR1 and CDR2 (germline): MNHNY, SVGAGI (reference sequence). The V end was cut by 0 bases, the J end by 6 bases, with 15 bases between. This CDR3 region has 15 residues. CDR3 amino acids: CASSYSQNTGGEQYF. CDR3 DNA: TGTGCCAGCAGTTACTCACAAAATACAGGCGGCGAGCAGTACTTC.

V usage is TRBV2 and J usage is TRBJ1-2, with 10 bases that match TRBD1. CDR1 and CDR2 (germline): SNHLY, FYNNEI. The junction had 5 bases not matched to a gene; V was cut back by 9 bases and J by 1 base. This CDR3 is built from 14 residues. The CDR3 region has the DNA TGTGCCAGTGAAGGGACAGGGGATAACTATGGCTACACCTTC. Residues: CASEGTGDNYGYTF.

The chain links TRBV5-8 to TRBJ1-5; maybe TRBD1 (5 bases). The CDR3 runs 15 residues. V was trimmed by 0 bases and J by 4 bases, leaving 11 bases between them. Per germline, CDR1 SGHTS and CDR2 YDEGEE. The CDR3 nucleotides are TGTGCCAGCAGCTTGGACGGGAGGGGAAATCAGCCCCAGCATTTT. This codes for CASSLDGRGNQPQHF.

The chain employs TRBV16 and TRBJ2-7, with 7 bases matching TRBD2. Germline V gives CDR1 KGHSY, CDR2 FQNENV. The CDR3 is 14 residues long. J gave up 6 bases and V 4 bases, and 9 bases lay outside the gene matches. CDR3 in amino acids: CASSLGLTGTEQYF. For the CDR3, the DNA is TGTGCCAGCAGCCTGGGACTAACAGGAACCGAGCAGTACTTC.

V and J are TRBV2 and TRBJ2-7, with TRBD1 as a possible D gene (5 bases). Trimming cost V 5 bases and J 5 bases, with 13 bases left between them. The CDR3 runs to 13 residues. The germline gives CDR1 SNHLY, CDR2 FYNNEI. CDR3 in DNA: TGTGCCAGCAGTAAGGGGAATCGCAACGAGCAGTACTTC. It is translated as CASSKGNRNEQYF.

This clone is a singleton in its sample. The chain carries TRBV5-1 and TRBJ1-1, with D tentatively TRBD1 (5 bases). The length of the CDR3 is 13 residues. Trimming left V 5 bases short and J 5 bases short, with 13 bases between. Per germline, CDR1 SGHRS and CDR2 YFSETQ. The CDR3 is CASRAGRMTEAFF. The CDR3 DNA follows: TGCGCCAGCAGAGCAGGGCGAATGACTGAAGCTTTCTTT.

The sample holds one count of this clone. V is TRBV27 and J is TRBJ2-1, with TRBD2 identical over 10 bases. The germline gives CDR1 MNHEY, CDR2 SMNVEV (reference sequence). After removal of 5 bases from V and 0 bases from J, the junction contained 1 base not matched to a gene. The CDR3 spans 15 residues. The CDR3 is CASSPSGSSYNEQFF. CDR3 DNA: TGTGCCAGCAGTCCTAGCGGGAGCTCCTACAATGAGCAGTTCTTC.

The V call is TRBV4-1, the J call TRBJ2-7; 14 bases are shared with TRBD2. This CDR3 spans 19 amino acids. Germline CDR1 reads MGHRA; CDR2 reads YSYEKL. With V trimmed by 3 bases and J by 2 bases, 12 bases remained unmatched. This CDR3 is CASSQPMNPGLAGAYEQYF. CDR3 bases: TGCGCCAGCAGCCAGCCTATGAATCCGGGACTAGCGGGAGCCTACGAGCAGTACTTC.

V gene TRBV29-1 combines with J gene TRBJ1-1, with 7 bases identical to TRBD1. This CDR3 contains 12 residues. Germline CDR1 reads SQVTM; CDR2 reads ANQGSEA. V trimming: 5 bases; J trimming: 3 bases; junction bases outside the gene matches: 3. The CDR3 DNA is TGCAGCGTTCACACAGGGGACACTGAAGCTTTCTTT. It specifies CSVHTGDTEAFF.

The chain joins TRBV7-2 to TRBJ1-3, with D unclear. V dropped 4 bases and J dropped 2 bases, with 6 bases sitting between them. The CDR3 totals 13 residues. Germline CDR1 is SGHTA and CDR2 is FQGNSA. CDR3 in amino acids: CASSYYTGNTIYF. The CDR3 nucleotides are TGTGCCAGCAGCTACTACACTGGAAACACCATATATTTT. Drawing the rest from reference TRBV7-2 and TRBJ1-3, the complete variable domain is GAGVSQSPSNKVTEKGKDVELRCDPISGHTALYWYRQSLGQGLEFLIYFQGNSAPDKSGLPSDRFSAERTGGSVSTLTIQRTQQEDSAVYLCASSYYTGNTIYFGEGSWLTVV.

This chain joins TRBV5-1 and TRBJ1-3; no reliable D call. Trimming left V 2 bases short and J 0 bases short, with 18 bases between. Germline V gene data show CDR1 as SGHRS and CDR2 as YFSETQ. The CDR3 has 18 amino acids. The CDR3 DNA is TGCGCCAGCAGCTTATCGATCCGGGGAACCAACTCTGGAAACACCATATATTTT. This gives the protein CASSLSIRGTNSGNTIYF. The variable domain in full, completed from reference TRBV5-1 and TRBJ1-3, reads KAGVTQTPRYLIKTRGQQVTLSCSPISGHRSVSWYQQTPGQGLQFLFEYFSETQRNKGNFPGRFSGRQFSNSRSEMNVSTLELGDSALYLCASSLSIRGTNSGNTIYFGEGSWLTVV.

The chain combines TRBV5-1 with TRBJ1-1, with 11 bases identical to TRBD1. CDR1 and CDR2 (germline): SGHRS, YFSETQ. The trim removed 4 bases at V and 4 bases at J, leaving 12 bases unmatched. The length of the CDR3 is 17 residues. The CDR3, as DNA: TGCGCCAGCAGCGACCGGGACAGGGGGACTACAGGCACTGAAGCTTTCTTT. Translated, it gives CASSDRDRGTTGTEAFF. The variable domain in full, with the rest retrieved from reference TRBV5-1 and TRBJ1-1, is KAGVTQTPRYLIKTRGQQVTLSCSPISGHRSVSWYQQTPGQGLQFLFEYFSETQRNKGNFPGRFSGRQFSNSRSEMNVSTLELGDSALYLCASSDRDRGTTGTEAFFGQGTRLTVV.

The chain combines TRBV28 with TRBJ2-7; D perhaps matches TRBD1 (5 bases). Germline-derived CDR1 and CDR2 are MDHEN and SYDVKM. Trimming removed 4 bases at V and 6 bases at J, with 22 bases between. This CDR3 is built from 16 residues. CDR3 sequence reads: CASSYQTMGRRGEQYF. The CDR3 bases are TGTGCCAGCAGTTACCAGACAATGGGGCGAAGGGGCGAGCAGTACTTC.

The chain carries TRBV19 and TRBJ2-7, with TRBD2 identical over 9 bases. The CDR3 is made up of 16 amino acids. CDR1 LNHDA and CDR2 SQIVND come from the germline V gene (reference sequence). Trimming removed 8 bases from V and 0 bases from J; junction bases left unmatched: 11. The CDR3 bases are TGTGCCAGTGGTCGAAGCGGGGGGTCCGTCTCCTACGAGCAGTACTTC. It yields the protein CASGRSGGSVSYEQYF.

The rearrangement links TRBV10-3 to TRBJ2-7; TRBD1 is a possible D gene (5 bases). CDR1 is ENHRY, CDR2 SYGVKD, per germline. V shed 11 bases and J shed 5 bases, with 19 bases lying between them. The CDR3 has 13 amino acids. The CDR3 loop is CAARPDSLHEQYF. CDR3 sequence (DNA): TGTGCCGCTAGACCTGACAGTCTACACGAGCAGTACTTC.

V gene TRBV18 combines with J gene TRBJ1-6, with a possible D match to TRBD1 (6 bases). Germline CDR1 reads KGHSH; CDR2 reads LQKENI. This CDR3 region has 14 residues. V gave up 9 bases and J gave up 6 bases, with 15 bases separating them. CDR3 nucleotide sequence: TGTGCCAGTAAACAGGGTAGGAGTAATTCACCCCTCCACTTT. Translating gives CASKQGRSNSPLHF.

This clone was counted once. The chain has TRBV6-5 and TRBJ2-7, with 7 bases lining up with TRBD2. This CDR3 is built from 16 residues. V gave up 0 bases and J gave up 0 bases; unmatched junction bases: 5. The V gene's germline CDR1 is MNHEY and CDR2 SVGAGI. This CDR3 reads CASSYSRAGDSYEQYF. CDR3 nucleotides: TGTGCCAGCAGTTACTCAAGGGCGGGGGACTCCTACGAGCAGTACTTC.

The V call is TRBV27, the J call TRBJ2-3; 12 bases are shared with TRBD2. The germline CDR1 and CDR2 sequences are MNHEY and SMNVEV (reference sequence). The CDR3 sequence is 16 residues long. The V gene end was trimmed by 4 bases and the J gene end by 5 bases; junction bases not matched to a gene: 7. CDR3 region: CASSSLAGGRGDTQYF. The CDR3 DNA sequence: TGTGCCAGCAGTTCACTAGCGGGAGGAAGGGGAGATACGCAGTATTTT.

The J gene is TRBJ2-1, the V gene TRBV19, with TRBD2 identical over 13 bases. V shed 6 bases and J 4 bases; nucleotides not matched to a gene: 3. The CDR3 runs 15 residues. Per the germline V gene, CDR1 is LNHDA and CDR2 is SQIVND (reference sequence). CDR3 region: CASRLLAGGYNEQFF. In DNA form, the CDR3 reads TGTGCCAGTAGACTACTAGCGGGAGGGTACAATGAGCAGTTCTTC.